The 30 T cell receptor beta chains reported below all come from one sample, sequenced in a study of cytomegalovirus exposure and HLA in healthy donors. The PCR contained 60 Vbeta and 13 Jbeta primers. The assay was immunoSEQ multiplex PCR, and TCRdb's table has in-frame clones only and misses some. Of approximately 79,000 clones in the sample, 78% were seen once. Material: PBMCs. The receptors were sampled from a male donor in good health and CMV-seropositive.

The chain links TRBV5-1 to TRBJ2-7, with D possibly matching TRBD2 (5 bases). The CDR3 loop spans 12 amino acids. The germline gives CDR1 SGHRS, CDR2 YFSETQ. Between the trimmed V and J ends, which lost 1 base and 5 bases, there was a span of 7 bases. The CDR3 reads CASSLLGDEQYF. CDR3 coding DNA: TGCGCCAGCAGCTTGCTGGGAGACGAGCAGTACTTC.

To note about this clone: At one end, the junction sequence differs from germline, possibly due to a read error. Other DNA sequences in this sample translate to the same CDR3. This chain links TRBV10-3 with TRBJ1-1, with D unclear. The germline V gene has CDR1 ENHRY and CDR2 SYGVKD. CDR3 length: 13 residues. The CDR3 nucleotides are TGTGCCATCAGTGATAAGGAGAGCGCTGAGGCTTTCTTT. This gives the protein CAISDKESAEAFF.

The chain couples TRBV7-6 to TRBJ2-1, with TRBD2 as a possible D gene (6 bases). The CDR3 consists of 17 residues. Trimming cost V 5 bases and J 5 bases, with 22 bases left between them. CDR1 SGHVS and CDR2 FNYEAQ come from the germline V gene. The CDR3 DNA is TGTGCCAGCAGCCACACTTCTTCCGGGAGTCGGAACAATGAGCAGTTCTTC. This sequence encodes CASSHTSSGSRNNEQFF.

The CDR3 DNA is TGTGCCAGTAGTATGGGGCTAGCGGGAACCAGTGAGCAGTTCTTC. Amino acid sequence: CASSMGLAGTSEQFF. The chain recombines TRBV19 with TRBJ2-1; 9 bases agree with TRBD2. Germline loops: CDR1 LNHDA, CDR2 SQIVND (reference sequence). This CDR3 is built from 15 residues. After removal of 3 bases from V and 9 bases from J, the junction contained 9 bases not matched to a gene.

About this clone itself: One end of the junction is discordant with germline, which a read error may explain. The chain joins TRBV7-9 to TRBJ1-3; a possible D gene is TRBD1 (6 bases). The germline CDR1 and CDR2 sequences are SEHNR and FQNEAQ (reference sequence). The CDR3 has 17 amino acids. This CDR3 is CSSSLGATGPSGNTIYF. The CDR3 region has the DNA TGTTCCAGCAGCTTGGGTGCAACAGGGCCCTCTGGAAACACCATATATTTT.

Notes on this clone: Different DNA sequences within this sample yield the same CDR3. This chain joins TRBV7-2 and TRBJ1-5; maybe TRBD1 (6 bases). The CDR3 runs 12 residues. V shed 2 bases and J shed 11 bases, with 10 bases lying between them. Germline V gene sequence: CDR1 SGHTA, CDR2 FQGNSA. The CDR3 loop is CASSLNDRTQHF. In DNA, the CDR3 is TGTGCCAGCAGCTTAAATGACAGGACCCAGCATTTT.

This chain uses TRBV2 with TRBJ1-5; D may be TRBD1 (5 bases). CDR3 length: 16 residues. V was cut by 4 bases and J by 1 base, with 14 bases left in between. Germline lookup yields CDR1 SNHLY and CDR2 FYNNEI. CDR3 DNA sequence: TGTGCCAGCAGTGGTCTGGGGGGACTGAGCAATCAGCCCCAGCATTTT. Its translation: CASSGLGGLSNQPQHF.

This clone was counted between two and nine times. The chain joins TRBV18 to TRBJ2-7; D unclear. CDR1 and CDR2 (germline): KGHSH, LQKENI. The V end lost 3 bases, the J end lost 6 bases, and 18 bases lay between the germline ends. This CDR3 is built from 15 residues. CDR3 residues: CASSPPTAATGEQYF. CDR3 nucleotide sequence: TGTGCCAGCTCACCCCCGACGGCGGCAACGGGCGAGCAGTACTTC. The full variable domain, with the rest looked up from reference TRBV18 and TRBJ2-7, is NAGVMQNPRHLVRRRGQEARLRCSPMKGHSHVYWYRQLPEEGLKFMVYLQKENIIDESGMPKERFSAEFPKEGPSILRIQQVVRGDSAAYFCASSPPTAATGEQYFGPGTRLTVT.

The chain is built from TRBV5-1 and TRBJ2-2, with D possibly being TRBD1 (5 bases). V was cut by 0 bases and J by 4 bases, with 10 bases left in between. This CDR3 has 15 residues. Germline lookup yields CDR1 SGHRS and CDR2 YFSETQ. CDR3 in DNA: TGCGCCAGCAGCTTGGCTTGGGGCGGCACCGGGGAGCTGTTTTTT. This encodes CASSLAWGGTGELFF.

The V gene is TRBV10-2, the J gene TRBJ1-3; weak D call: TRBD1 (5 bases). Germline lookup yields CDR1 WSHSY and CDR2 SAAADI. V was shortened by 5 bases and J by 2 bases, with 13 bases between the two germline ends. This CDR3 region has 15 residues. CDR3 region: CASSIGAFAGNTIYF. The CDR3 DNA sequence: TGCGCCAGCAGTATAGGGGCTTTCGCTGGAAACACCATATATTTT.

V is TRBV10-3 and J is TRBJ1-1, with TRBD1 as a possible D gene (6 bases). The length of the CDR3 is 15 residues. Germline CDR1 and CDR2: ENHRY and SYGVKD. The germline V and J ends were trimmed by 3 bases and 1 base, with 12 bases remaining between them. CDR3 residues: CAISDVGAGNTEAFF. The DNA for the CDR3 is TGTGCCATCAGTGACGTGGGGGCGGGGAACACTGAAGCTTTCTTT.

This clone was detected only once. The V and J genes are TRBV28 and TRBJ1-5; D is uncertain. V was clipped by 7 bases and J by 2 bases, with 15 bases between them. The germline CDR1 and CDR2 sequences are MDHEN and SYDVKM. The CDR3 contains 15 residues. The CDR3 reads CASKYSDSGNQPQHF. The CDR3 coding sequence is TGTGCCAGCAAGTACTCGGACTCCGGCAATCAGCCCCAGCATTTT.

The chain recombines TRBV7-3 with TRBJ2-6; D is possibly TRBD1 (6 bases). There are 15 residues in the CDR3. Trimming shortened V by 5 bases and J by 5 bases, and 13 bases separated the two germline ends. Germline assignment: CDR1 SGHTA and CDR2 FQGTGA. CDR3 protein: CASSTGTRWANVLTF. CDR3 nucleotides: TGTGCCAGCAGCACAGGGACACGCTGGGCCAACGTCCTGACTTTC.

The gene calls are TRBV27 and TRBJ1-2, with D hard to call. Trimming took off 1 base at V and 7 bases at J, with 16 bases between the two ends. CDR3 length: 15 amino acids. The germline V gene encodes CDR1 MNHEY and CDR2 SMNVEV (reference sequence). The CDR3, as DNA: TGTGCCAGCAGTTTATACGCGGAGCCTCTTCGTGGCTACACCTTC. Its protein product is CASSLYAEPLRGYTF.

In DNA, the CDR3 is TGTGCCAGCACCTCAACGGGATCCGACAATTCACCCCTCCACTTT. Translating it yields CASTSTGSDNSPLHF. The gene calls are TRBV6-5 and TRBJ1-6; D gene uncertain. Germline lookup yields CDR1 MNHEY and CDR2 SVGAGI. The CDR3 has 15 amino acids. Trimming took off 7 bases at V and 7 bases at J, with 17 bases between the two ends.

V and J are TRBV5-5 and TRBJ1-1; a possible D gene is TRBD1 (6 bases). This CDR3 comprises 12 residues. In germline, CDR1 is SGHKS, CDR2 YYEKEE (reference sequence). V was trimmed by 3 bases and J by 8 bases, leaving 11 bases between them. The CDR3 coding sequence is TGTGCCAGCAGCTGGGTTACAGGGGAAGCTTTCTTT. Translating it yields CASSWVTGEAFF.

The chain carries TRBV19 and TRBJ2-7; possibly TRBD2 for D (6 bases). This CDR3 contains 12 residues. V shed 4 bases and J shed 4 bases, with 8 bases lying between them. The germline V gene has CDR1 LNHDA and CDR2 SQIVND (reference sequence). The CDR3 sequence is CASSSGKYEQYF. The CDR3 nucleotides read TGTGCCAGTAGTAGCGGGAAATACGAGCAGTACTTC.

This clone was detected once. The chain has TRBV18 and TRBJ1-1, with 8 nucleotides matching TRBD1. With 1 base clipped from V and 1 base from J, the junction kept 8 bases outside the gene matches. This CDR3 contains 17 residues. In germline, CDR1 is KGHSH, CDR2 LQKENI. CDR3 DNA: TGTGCCAGCTCACCACGGGCGCAGGGGGCTGGGAACACTGAAGCTTTCTTT. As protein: CASSPRAQGAGNTEAFF.

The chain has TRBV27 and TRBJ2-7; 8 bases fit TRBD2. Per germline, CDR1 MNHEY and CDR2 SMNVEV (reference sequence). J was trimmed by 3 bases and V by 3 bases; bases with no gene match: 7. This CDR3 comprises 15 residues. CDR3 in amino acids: CASSFGRGRDYEQYF. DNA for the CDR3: TGTGCCAGCAGTTTCGGGAGGGGTCGGGACTACGAGCAGTACTTC.

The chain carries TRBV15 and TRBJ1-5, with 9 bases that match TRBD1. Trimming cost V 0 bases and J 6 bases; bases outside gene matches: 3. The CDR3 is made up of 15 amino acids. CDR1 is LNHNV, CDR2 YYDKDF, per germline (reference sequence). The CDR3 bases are TGTGCCACCAGCAGAGAAACAGGGGGCAGTCAGCCCCAGCATTTT. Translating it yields CATSRETGGSQPQHF.

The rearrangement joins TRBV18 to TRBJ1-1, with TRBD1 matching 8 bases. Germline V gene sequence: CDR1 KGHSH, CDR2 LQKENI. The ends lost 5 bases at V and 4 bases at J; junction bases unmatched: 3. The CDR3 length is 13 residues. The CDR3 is CASSETGGTEAFF. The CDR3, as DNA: TGTGCCAGCTCAGAAACAGGGGGCACTGAAGCTTTCTTT.

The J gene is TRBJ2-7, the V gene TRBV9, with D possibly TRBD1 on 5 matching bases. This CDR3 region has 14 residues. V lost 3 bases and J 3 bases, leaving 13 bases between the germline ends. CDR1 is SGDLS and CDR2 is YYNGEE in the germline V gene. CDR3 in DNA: TGTGCCAGCAGCGAGACAGTAGTTGACTACGAGCAGTACTTC. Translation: CASSETVVDYEQYF.

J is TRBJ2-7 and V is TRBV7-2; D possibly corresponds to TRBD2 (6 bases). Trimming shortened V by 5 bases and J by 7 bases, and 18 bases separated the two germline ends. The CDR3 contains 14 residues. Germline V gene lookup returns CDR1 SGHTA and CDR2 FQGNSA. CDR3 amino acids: CASSRRGDSGEQYF. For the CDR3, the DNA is TGTGCCAGCAGCCGGAGGGGTGACAGTGGTGAGCAGTACTTC.

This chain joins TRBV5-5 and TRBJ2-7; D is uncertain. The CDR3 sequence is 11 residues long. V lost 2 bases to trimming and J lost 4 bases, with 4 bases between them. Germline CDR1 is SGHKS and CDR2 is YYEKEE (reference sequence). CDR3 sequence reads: CASSFLYEQYF. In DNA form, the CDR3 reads TGTGCCAGCAGCTTCTTATACGAGCAGTACTTC. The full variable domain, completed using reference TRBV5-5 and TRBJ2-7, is DAGVTQSPTHLIKTRGQQVTLRCSPISGHKSVSWYQQVLGQGPQFIFQYYEKEERGRGNFPDRFSARQFPNYSSELNVNALLLGDSALYLCASSFLYEQYFGPGTRLTVT.

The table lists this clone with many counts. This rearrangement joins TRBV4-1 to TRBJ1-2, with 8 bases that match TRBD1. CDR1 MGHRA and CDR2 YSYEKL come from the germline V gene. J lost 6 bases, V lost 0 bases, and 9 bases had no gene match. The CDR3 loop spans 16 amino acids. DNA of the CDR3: TGCGCCAGCAGCCAAGATGAGACAGGGGCCTTGGATGGCTACACCTTC. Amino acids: CASSQDETGALDGYTF.

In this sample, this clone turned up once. The CDR3 region has the DNA TGCGCCAGCAGCTTGGAACAGGGGACGGATTCACCCCTCCACTTT. Protein product: CASSLEQGTDSPLHF. The rearrangement links TRBV5-1 to TRBJ1-6; 7 positions agree with TRBD1. The CDR3 is 15 amino acids. The germline V gene encodes CDR1 SGHRS and CDR2 YFSETQ. Losses at the gene ends were 0 bases for V and 8 bases for J; bases not matched to a gene: 5.

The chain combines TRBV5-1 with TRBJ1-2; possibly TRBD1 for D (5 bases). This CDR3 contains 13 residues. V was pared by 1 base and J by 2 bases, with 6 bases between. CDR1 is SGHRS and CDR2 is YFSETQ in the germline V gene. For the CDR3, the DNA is TGCGCCAGCAGCTTGTCAGGGAACTATGGCTACACCTTC. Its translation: CASSLSGNYGYTF.

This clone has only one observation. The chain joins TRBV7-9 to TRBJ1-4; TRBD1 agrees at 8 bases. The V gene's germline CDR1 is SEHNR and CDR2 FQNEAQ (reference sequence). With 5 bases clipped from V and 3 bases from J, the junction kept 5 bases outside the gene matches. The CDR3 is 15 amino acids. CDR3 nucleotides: TGTGCCAGCAGCATCTGGACAGGGTCTAATGAAAAACTGTTTTTT. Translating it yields CASSIWTGSNEKLFF.

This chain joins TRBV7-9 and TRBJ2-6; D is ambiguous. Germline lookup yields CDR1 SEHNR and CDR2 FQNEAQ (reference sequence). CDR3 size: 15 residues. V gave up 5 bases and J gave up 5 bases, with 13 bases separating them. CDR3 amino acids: CASSRFGTRANVLTF. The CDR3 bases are TGTGCCAGCAGCCGCTTTGGTACTCGGGCCAACGTCCTGACTTTC.

The CDR3 region is CASSSLGGRAGETQYF. CDR3 sequence (DNA): TGTGCCAGCAGCTCCCTTGGCGGGAGGGCCGGGGAGACCCAGTACTTC. The chain recombines TRBV7-8 with TRBJ2-5; 9 bases map to TRBD2. The CDR3 covers 16 residues. CDR1 is SGHVS and CDR2 is FQNEAQ in the germline V gene. With 4 bases clipped from V and 5 bases from J, the junction kept 11 bases outside the gene matches.